The T cell receptor (beta chain) described here comes from a study of T cell repertoires in ileal Crohn's disease. Across the whole study: At surgery, about 38% of patients smoked, with median disease duration roughly 7.2 years. Whole-study results and caveats: Endoscopic recurrence occurred in every patient whose clonality exceeded 26.8%. Compared with non-smokers, active smokers at surgery showed more clonal expansions.

Profiled with immunoSEQ multiplex PCR; TCRdb holds only in-frame clones, not every one. The sample yields more than 11,000 clones, about 71% seen once. As regards this clone: Its antigen is not identified.

Losses at the gene ends were 5 bases for V and 7 bases for J; bases not matched to a gene: 12. The germline V gene encodes CDR1 SGHNT and CDR2 YYREEE (reference sequence). CDR3 length: 15 residues. The sequenced sample consisted of ileal tissue. The chain has TRBV5-4 and TRBJ2-7; 10 bases are shared with TRBD2. The sequence came from an adult with Crohn's disease. In nucleotides, the CDR3 is TGTGCCAGCAGTTTTAGCGGGGGGTATGAAATGGAGCAGTACTTC. This codes for CASSFSGGYEMEQYF.